This T cell receptor (beta chain) is from a study of OX40 agonist ivuxolimab in advanced cancers. Method: immunoSEQ multiplex PCR; TCRdb's copy keeps in-frame clones and lacks some. Of tens of thousands of clones in the sample, 79% were seen once. The CDR3 consists of 22 residues. Germline V gene sequence: CDR1 MDHEN, CDR2 SYDVKM. J lost 5 bases, V lost 3 bases, and 28 bases had no gene match. The receptor was derived from an adult with an advanced solid tumor such as melanoma, head and neck, liver or kidney cancer. The sample here was CD4+ or CD8+ T cells sorted from blood, taken in a trial of the OX40 agonist ivuxolimab. V is TRBV28 and J is TRBJ2-5, with TRBD1 identical over 9 bases. The CDR3 region has the DNA TGTGCCAGCAGTTTCGGTTGGTGGGCTGTAATAACCCGGGACAGGGAGGGCGAGACCCAGTACTTC. Translating gives CASSFGWWAVITRDREGETQYF.